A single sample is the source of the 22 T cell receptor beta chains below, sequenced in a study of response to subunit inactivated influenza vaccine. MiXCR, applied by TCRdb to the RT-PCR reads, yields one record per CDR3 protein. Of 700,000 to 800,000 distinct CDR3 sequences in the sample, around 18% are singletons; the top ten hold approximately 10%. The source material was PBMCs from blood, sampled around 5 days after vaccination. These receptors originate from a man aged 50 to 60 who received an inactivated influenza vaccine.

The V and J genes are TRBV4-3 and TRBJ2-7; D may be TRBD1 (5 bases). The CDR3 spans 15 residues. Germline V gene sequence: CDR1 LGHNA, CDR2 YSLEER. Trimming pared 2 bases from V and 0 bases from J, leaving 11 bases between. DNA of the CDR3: TGCGCCAGCAGCCAATGGGTAGGGGACTCCTACGAGCAGTACTTC. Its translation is CASSQWVGDSYEQYF.

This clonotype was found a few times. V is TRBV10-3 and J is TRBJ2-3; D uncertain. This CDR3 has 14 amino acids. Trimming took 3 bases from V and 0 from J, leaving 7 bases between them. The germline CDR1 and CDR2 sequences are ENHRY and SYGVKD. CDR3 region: CAISDYLSTDTQYF. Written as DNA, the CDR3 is TGTGCCATCAGTGACTACCTAAGCACAGATACGCAGTATTTT.

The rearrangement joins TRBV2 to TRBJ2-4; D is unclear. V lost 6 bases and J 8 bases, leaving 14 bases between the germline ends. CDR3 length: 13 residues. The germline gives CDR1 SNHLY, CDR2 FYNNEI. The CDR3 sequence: CASSQVTWDIQYF. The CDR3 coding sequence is TGTGCCAGCAGCCAGGTGACTTGGGACATTCAGTACTTC.

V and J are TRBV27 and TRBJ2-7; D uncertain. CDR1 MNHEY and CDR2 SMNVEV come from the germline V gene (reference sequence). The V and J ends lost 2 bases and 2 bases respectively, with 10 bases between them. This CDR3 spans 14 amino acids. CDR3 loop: CASSLTSQTYEQYF. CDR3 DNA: TGTGCCAGCAGTTTAACCAGTCAAACCTACGAGCAGTACTTC.

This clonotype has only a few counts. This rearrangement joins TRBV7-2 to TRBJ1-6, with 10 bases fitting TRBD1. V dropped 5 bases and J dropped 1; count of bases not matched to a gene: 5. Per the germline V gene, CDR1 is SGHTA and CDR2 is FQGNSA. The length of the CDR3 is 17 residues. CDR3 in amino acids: CASSDWDRGSYNSPLHF. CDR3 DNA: TGTGCCAGCAGCGACTGGGACAGGGGTTCCTATAATTCACCCCTCCACTTT.

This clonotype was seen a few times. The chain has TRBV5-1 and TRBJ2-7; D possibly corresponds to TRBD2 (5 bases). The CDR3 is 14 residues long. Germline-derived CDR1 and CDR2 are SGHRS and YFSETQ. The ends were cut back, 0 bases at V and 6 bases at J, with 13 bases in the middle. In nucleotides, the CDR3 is TGCGCCAGCAGCTTGGCTGTCCTAGCTGGCGAGCAGTACTTC. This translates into CASSLAVLAGEQYF.

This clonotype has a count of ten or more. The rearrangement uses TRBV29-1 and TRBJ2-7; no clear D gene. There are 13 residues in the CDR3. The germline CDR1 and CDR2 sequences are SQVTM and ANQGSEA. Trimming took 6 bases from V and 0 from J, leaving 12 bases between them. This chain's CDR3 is CSVVFRYSYEQYF. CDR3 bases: TGCAGCGTCGTTTTTAGGTACTCCTACGAGCAGTACTTC.

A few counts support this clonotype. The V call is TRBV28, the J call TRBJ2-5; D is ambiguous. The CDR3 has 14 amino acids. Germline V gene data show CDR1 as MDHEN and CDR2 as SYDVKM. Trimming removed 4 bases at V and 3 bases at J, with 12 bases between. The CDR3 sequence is CASSSTKGEETQYF. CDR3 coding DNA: TGTGCCAGCAGTTCTACCAAAGGCGAAGAGACCCAGTACTTC.

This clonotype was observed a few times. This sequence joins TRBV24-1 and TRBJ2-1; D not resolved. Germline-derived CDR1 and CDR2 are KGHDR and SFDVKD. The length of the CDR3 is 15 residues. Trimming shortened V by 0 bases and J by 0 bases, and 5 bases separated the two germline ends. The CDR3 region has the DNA TGTGCCACCAGTGATTTGGCCCGCTCCTACAATGAGCAGTTCTTC. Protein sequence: CATSDLARSYNEQFF.

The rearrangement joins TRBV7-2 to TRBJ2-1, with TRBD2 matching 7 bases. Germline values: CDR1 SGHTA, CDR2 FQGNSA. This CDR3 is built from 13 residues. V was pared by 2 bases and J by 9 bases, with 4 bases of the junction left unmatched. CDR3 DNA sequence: TGTGCCAGCAGCTTACTCAGCGGGGCTGAGCAGTTCTTC. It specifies CASSLLSGAEQFF. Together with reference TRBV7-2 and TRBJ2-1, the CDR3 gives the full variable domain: GAGVSQSPSNKVTEKGKDVELRCDPISGHTALYWYRQSLGQGLEFLIYFQGNSAPDKSGLPSDRFSAERTGGSVSTLTIQRTQQEDSAVYLCASSLLSGAEQFFGPGTRLTVL.

As DNA, the CDR3 is TGTGCCAGTAGTATTCCTCATGTAGGATTCGGGGAGCTGTTTTTT. This translates into CASSIPHVGFGELFF. The gene calls are TRBV19 and TRBJ2-2, with D uncertain. This CDR3 has 15 residues. Trimming pared 3 bases from V and 7 bases from J, leaving 15 bases between. In germline, CDR1 is LNHDA, CDR2 SQIVND (reference sequence). The variable domain in full, completed from reference TRBV19 and TRBJ2-2, reads DGGITQSPKYLFRKEGQNVTLSCEQNLNHDAMYWYRQDPGQGLRLIYYSQIVNDFQKGDIAEGYSVSREKKESFPLTVTSAQKNPTAFYLCASSIPHVGFGELFFGEGSRLTVL.

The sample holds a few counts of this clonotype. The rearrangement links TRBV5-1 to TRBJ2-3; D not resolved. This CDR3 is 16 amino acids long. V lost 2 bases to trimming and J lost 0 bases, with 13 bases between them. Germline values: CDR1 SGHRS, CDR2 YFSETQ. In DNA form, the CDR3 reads TGCGCCAGCAGCTTCGGACGGAGTACTAGCACAGATACGCAGTATTTT. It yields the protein CASSFGRSTSTDTQYF.

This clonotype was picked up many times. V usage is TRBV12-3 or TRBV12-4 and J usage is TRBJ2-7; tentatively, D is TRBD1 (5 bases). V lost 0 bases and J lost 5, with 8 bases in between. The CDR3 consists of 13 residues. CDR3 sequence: CASSLAGRHEQYF. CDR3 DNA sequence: TGTGCCAGCAGTTTAGCGGGGCGCCACGAGCAGTACTTC.

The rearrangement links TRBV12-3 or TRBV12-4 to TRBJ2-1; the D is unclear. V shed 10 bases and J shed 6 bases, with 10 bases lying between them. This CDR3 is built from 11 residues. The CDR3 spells CATSPGNEQFF. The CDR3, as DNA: TGTGCCACCTCACCCGGCAATGAGCAGTTCTTC.

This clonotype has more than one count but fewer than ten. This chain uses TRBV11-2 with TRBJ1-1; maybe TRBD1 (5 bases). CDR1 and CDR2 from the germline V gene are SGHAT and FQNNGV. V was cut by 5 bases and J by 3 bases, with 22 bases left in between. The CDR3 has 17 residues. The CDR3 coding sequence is TGTGCCAGCAGCATAAACCGCGTCAGGGCGGGTGACACTGAAGCTTTCTTT. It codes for CASSINRVRAGDTEAFF.

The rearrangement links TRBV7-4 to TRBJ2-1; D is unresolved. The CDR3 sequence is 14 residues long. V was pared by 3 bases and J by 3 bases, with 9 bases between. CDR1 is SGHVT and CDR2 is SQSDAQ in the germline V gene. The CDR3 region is CASSLGLHYNEQFF. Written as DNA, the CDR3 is TGTGCCAGCAGCTTGGGCCTGCACTACAATGAGCAGTTCTTC.

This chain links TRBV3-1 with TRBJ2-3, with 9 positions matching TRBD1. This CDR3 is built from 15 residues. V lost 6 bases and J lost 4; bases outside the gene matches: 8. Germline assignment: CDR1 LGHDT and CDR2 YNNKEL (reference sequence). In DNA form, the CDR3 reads TGTGCCAGCAGTGAAACAGGGGGCATCGCAGATACGCAGTATTTT. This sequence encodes CASSETGGIADTQYF.

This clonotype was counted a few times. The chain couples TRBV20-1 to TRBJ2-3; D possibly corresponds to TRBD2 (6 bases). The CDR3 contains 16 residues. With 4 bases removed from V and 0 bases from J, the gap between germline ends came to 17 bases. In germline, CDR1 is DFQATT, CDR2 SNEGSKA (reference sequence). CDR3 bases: TGCAGTGCTACCCGGGGGAGGCAGATGAGCACAGATACGCAGTATTTT. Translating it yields CSATRGRQMSTDTQYF.

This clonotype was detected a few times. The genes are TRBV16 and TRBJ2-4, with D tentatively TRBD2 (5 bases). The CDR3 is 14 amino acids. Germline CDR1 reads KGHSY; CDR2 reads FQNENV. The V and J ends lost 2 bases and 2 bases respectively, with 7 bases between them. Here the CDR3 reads CASSQAGPKNIQYF. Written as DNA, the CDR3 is TGTGCCAGCAGCCAAGCGGGTCCCAAAAACATTCAGTACTTC.

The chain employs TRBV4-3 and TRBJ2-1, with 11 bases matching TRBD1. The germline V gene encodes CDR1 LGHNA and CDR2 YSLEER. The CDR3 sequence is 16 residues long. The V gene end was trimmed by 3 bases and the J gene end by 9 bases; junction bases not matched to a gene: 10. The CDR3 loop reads CASSHSPGQGVGEQFF. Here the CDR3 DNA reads TGCGCCAGCAGCCACTCACCGGGACAGGGGGTTGGTGAGCAGTTCTTC.

The CDR3 DNA reads as TGTGCCAGCAGCTTGTTGTTGGGAGTCAACACTGAAGCTTTCTTT. As protein: CASSLLLGVNTEAFF. The chain has TRBV7-9 and TRBJ1-1; D not resolved. The CDR3 has 15 amino acids. Trimming removed 3 bases from V and 2 bases from J, with 13 bases in between. The germline gives CDR1 SEHNR, CDR2 FQNEAQ (reference sequence).

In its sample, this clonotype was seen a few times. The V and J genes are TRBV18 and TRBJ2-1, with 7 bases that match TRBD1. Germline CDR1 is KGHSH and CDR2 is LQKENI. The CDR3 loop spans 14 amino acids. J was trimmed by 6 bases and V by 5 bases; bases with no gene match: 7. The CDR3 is CASSWTGLGNEQFF. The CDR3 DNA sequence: TGTGCCAGCTCATGGACAGGACTCGGCAATGAGCAGTTCTTC. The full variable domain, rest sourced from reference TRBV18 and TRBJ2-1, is NAGVMQNPRHLVRRRGQEARLRCSPMKGHSHVYWYRQLPEEGLKFMVYLQKENIIDESGMPKERFSAEFPKEGPSILRIQQVVRGDSAAYFCASSWTGLGNEQFFGPGTRLTVL.